The clone carrying this TCR beta chain was seen repeatedly, ten times or more. Its specificity is not known. MiXCR was run by TCRdb on the PCR reads, yielding one entry per CDR3 protein. The sample has 85,000 to 100,000 distinct CDR3 sequences, roughly 26% seen once. Trimming removed 5 bases from V and 6 bases from J; junction bases left unmatched: 4. From germline, CDR1 is SGHVS and CDR2 FNYEAQ. The CDR3 is 14 amino acids. This sample stems from a study of molecular identifiers for immune sequencing clone quantification. Study-level results: Barcode collisions between identical TCR molecules could shrink estimates of highly expanded clone sizes.

The specimen sequenced was naive CD8+ T cells from blood, with Jurkat cell RNA spiked in. Subset described: FACS-sorted CD8+CD4-CCR7+CD45RA+ naive T cells. This receptor was identified in a human donor in good health. Some libraries in this study had Jurkat cell RNA spiked in. The rearrangement joins TRBV7-6 to TRBJ2-3, with 11 bases that match TRBD2. CDR3 coding DNA: TGTGCCAGCAGCCAAAGACTAGCGGGGGATACGCAGTATTTT. This gives the protein CASSQRLAGDTQYF.